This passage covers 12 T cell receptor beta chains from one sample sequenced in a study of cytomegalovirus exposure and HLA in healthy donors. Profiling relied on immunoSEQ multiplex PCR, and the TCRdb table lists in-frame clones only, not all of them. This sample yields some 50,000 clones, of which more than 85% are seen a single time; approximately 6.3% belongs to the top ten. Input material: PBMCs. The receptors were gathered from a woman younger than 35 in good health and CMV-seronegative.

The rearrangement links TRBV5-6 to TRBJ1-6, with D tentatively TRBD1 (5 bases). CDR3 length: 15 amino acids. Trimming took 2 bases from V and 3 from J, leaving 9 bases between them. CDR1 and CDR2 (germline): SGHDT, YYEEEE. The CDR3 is CASSFSGGYNSPLHF. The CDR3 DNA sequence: TGTGCCAGCAGCTTCAGCGGGGGCTATAATTCACCCCTCCACTTT.

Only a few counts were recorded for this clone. The CDR3 bases are TGTGCCAGCCGAGGACAAGGACCTGGGCAGTACGTC. Translating it yields CASRGQGPGQYV. The V call is TRBV2, the J call TRBJ2-7; TRBD1 is a possible D gene (5 bases). CDR1 is SNHLY, CDR2 FYNNEI, per germline. The CDR3 is made up of 12 amino acids. Trimming left V 8 bases short and J 9 bases short, with 17 bases between.

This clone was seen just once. The chain's CDR3 is CASSLETSANTGELFF. In DNA, the CDR3 is TGTGCCAGCAGCTTAGAGACTAGCGCAAACACCGGGGAGCTGTTTTTT. The V and J genes are TRBV7-6 and TRBJ2-2; 8 nucleotides agree with TRBD2. Germline-derived CDR1 and CDR2 are SGHVS and FNYEAQ. This CDR3 is 16 amino acids long. The V and J ends lost 1 base and 2 bases, in that order; junction bases with no gene match: 3.

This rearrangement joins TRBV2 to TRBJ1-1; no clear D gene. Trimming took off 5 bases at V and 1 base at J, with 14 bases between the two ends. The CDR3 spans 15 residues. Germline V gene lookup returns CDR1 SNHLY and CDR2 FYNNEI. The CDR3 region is CASSFHEQTNTEAFF. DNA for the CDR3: TGTGCCAGCAGTTTCCACGAACAGACGAACACTGAAGCTTTCTTT.

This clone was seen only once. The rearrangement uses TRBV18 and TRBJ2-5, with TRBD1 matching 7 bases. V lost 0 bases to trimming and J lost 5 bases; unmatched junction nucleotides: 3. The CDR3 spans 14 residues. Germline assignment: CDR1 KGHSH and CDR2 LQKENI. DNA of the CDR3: TGTGCCAGCTCACCACCCACAGGGGTGGAGACCCAGTACTTC. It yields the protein CASSPPTGVETQYF. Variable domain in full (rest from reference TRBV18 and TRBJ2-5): NAGVMQNPRHLVRRRGQEARLRCSPMKGHSHVYWYRQLPEEGLKFMVYLQKENIIDESGMPKERFSAEFPKEGPSILRIQQVVRGDSAAYFCASSPPTGVETQYFGPGTRLLVL.

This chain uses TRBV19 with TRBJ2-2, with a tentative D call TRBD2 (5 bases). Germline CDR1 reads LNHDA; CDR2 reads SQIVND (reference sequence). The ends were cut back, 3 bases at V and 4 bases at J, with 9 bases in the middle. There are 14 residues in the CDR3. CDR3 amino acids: CASSMTGITGELFF. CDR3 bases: TGTGCCAGTAGTATGACGGGGATCACCGGGGAGCTGTTTTTT.

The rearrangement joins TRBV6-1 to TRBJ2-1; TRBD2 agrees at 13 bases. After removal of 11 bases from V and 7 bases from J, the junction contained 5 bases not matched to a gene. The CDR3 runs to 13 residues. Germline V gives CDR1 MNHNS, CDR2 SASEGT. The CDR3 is CAGRTSGGNEQFF. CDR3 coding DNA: TGTGCCGGACGGACTAGCGGGGGTAATGAGCAGTTCTTC.

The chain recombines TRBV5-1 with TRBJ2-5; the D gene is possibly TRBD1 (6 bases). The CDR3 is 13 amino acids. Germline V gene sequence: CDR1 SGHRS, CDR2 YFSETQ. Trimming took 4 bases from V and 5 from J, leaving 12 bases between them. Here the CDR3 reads CASSARTVETQYF. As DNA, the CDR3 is TGCGCCAGCAGCGCCAGGACAGTGGAGACCCAGTACTTC. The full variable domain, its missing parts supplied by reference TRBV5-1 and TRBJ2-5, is KAGVTQTPRYLIKTRGQQVTLSCSPISGHRSVSWYQQTPGQGLQFLFEYFSETQRNKGNFPGRFSGRQFSNSRSEMNVSTLELGDSALYLCASSARTVETQYFGPGTRLLVL.

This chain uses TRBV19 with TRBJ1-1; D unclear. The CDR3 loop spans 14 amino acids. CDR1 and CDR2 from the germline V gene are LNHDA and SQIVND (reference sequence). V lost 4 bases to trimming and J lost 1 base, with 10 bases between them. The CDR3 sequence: CASSTQYRNTEAFF. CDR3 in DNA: TGTGCCAGTAGTACCCAGTACAGGAACACTGAAGCTTTCTTT.

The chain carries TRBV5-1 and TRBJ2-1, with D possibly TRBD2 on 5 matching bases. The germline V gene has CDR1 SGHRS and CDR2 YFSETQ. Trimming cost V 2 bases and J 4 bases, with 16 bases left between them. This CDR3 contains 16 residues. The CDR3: CASSFKKGSSYNEQFF. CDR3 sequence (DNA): TGCGCCAGCAGCTTTAAAAAAGGGAGCAGTTACAATGAGCAGTTCTTC.

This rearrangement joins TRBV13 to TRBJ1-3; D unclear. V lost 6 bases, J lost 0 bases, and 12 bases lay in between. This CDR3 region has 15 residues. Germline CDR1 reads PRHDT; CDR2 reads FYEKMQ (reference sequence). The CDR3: CASSRTAYSGNTIYF. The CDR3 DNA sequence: TGTGCCAGCAGTAGGACTGCCTACTCTGGAAACACCATATATTTT.

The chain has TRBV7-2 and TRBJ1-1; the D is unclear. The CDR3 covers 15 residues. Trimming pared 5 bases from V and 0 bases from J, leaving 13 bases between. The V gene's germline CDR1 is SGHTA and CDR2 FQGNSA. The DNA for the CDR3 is TGTGCCAGCAGCGGAATGACATACATGAACACTGAAGCTTTCTTT. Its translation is CASSGMTYMNTEAFF.